A selection of T cell receptor beta chains follows, all from one sample in a study of shared clonotypes between healthy human individuals. The protocol was immunoSEQ multiplex PCR, while the TCRdb copy is restricted to in-frame clones and leaves out a portion. Of about 2 million clones listed, 85% to 95% are singletons. Sequences were obtained from naive CD4+ T cells sorted from blood. These receptors came from a man between 18 and 29 years old in good health. The CDR3 runs from the conserved cysteine through the conserved F or W. The D gene is left open where the match is weak.

V gene: TRBV7-3; D gene: NA; J gene: TRBJ1-1; CDR3 protein: CASSLNSYNTEAFF; CDR3 DNA: TGTGCCAGCAGCTTAAACAGCTACAACACTGAAGCTTTCTTT
V gene: TRBV14; D gene: TRBD1; J gene: TRBJ1-1; CDR3 protein: CASSQVTGLESTEAFF; CDR3 DNA: TGTGCCAGCAGCCAAGTGACAGGGCTCGAGAGCACTGAAGCTTTCTTT
V gene: TRBV4-1; D gene: NA; J gene: TRBJ2-2; CDR3 protein: CASSQASWGSTGELFF; CDR3 DNA: TGCGCCAGCAGCCAAGCCAGCTGGGGAAGCACCGGGGAGCTGTTTTTT
V gene: TRBV6-5; D gene: TRBD1; J gene: TRBJ1-2; CDR3 protein: CASSTTGGAGGYTF; CDR3 DNA: TGTGCCAGCAGTACGACAGGGGGCGCGGGGGGCTACACCTTC
V gene: TRBV2; D gene: TRBD2; J gene: TRBJ2-1; CDR3 protein: CASRGLAGANNEQFF; CDR3 DNA: TGTGCCAGCAGAGGACTAGCGGGGGCCAACAATGAGCAGTTCTTC
V gene: TRBV28; D gene: NA; J gene: TRBJ1-1; CDR3 protein: CASRSTENTEAFF; CDR3 DNA: TGTGCCAGCAGATCTACAGAGAACACTGAAGCTTTCTTT
V gene: TRBV6-1; D gene: TRBD1; J gene: TRBJ1-1; CDR3 protein: CASSEFITGDHTEAFF; CDR3 DNA: TGTGCCAGCAGTGAATTCATTACAGGGGACCACACTGAAGCTTTCTTT
V gene: TRBV6-6; D gene: NA; J gene: TRBJ1-4; CDR3 protein: CASSPRTEKLFF; CDR3 DNA: TGTGCCAGCAGTCCCCGGACAGAAAAACTGTTTTTT
V gene: TRBV28; D gene: NA; J gene: TRBJ2-7; CDR3 protein: CASSTSYEQYF; CDR3 DNA: TGTGCCAGCAGTACCAGCTACGAGCAGTACTTC
V gene: TRBV5-4; D gene: TRBD1; J gene: TRBJ2-6; CDR3 protein: CASSPPTGQIGSGANVLTF; CDR3 DNA: TGTGCCAGCAGCCCGCCCACGGGACAGATTGGCTCTGGGGCCAACGTCCTGACTTTC
V gene: TRBV18; D gene: NA; J gene: TRBJ2-3; CDR3 protein: CASSQNKGLNTDTQYF; CDR3 DNA: TGTGCCAGCTCACAAAACAAGGGACTTAACACAGATACGCAGTATTTT